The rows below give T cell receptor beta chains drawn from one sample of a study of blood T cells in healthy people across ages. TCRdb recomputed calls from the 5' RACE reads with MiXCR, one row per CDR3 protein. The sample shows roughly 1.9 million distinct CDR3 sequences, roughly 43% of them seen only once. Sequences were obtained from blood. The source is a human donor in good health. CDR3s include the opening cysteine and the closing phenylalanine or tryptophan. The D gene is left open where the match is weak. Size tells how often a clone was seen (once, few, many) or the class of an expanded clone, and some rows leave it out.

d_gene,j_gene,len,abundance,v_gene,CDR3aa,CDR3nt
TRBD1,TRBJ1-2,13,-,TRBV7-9,CASSDDREYGYTF,TGTGCCAGCAGCGACGACAGGGAGTATGGCTACACCTTC
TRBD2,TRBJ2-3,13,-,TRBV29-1,CSARLAGGGAQYF,TGCAGCGCCCGACTAGCGGGGGGCGGTGCGCAGTATTTT
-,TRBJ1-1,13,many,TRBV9,CASSVAGDTEAFF,TGTGCCAGCAGCGTTGCAGGGGACACTGAAGCTTTCTTT
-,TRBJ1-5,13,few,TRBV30,CAWNFRGGQPQHF,TGTGCCTGGAACTTCCGAGGCGGGCAGCCCCAGCATTTT
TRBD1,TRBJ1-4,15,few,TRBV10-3,CAISVTGAEKEKLFF,TGTGCCATCAGTGTCACAGGGGCTGAGAAAGAAAAACTGTTTTTT
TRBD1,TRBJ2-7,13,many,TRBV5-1,CASSLGTDYEQYF,TGTGCCAGCAGCCTTGGGACAGACTACGAGCAGTACTTC
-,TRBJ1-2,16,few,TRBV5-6,CASSPAHRAPLYGYTF,TGTGCCAGCAGCCCCGCACACAGGGCTCCCCTCTATGGCTACACCTTC
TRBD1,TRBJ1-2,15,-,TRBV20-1,CSARDKGTGNYGYTF,TGCAGTGCTAGAGATAAGGGGACAGGGAACTATGGCTACACCTTC
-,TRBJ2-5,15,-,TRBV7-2,CASSFESRGQETQYF,TGTGCCAGCAGCTTCGAGTCGAGGGGGCAAGAGACCCAGTACTTC
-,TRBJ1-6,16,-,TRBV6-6,CASNQEGVSDNSPLHF,TGTGCCAGCAACCAAGAGGGGGTTAGCGATAATTCACCCCTCCACTTT
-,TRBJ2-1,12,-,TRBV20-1,CSARDLNNEQFF,TGCAGTGCTAGAGATCTAAACAATGAGCAGTTCTTC
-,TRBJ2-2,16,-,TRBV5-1,CASSLIGGSDTGELFF,TGCGCCAGCAGCTTGATTGGGGGGTCGGACACCGGGGAGCTGTTTTTT
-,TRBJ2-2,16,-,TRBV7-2,CASTLAPRSGSGELFF,TGTGCCAGCACCCTTGCTCCGAGGTCGGGGTCCGGGGAGCTGTTTTTT
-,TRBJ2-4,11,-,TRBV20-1,CRAREQGWQYF,TGCAGGGCTAGAGAGCAGGGTTGGCAGTACTTC
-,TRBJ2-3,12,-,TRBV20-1,CSAAGSEDTQYF,TGCAGTGCCGCGGGTTCGGAGGATACGCAGTATTTT
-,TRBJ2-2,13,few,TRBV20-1,CSAFVRSPGELFF,TGCAGTGCTTTTGTAAGGAGCCCCGGGGAGCTGTTTTTT
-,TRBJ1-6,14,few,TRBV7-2,CASSEGPDYSPLHF,TGTGCCAGCAGCGAAGGGCCAGATTATTCACCCCTCCACTTT
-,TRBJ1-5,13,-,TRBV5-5,CASSLDGRLPQHF,TGTGCCAGCAGCTTGGACGGCAGACTGCCCCAGCATTTT
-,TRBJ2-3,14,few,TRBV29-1,CSVRGGTGTDTQYF,TGCAGTGTCAGGGGGGGGACGGGGACAGATACGCAGTATTTT
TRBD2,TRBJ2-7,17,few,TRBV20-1,CSARDSRSAGAPYEQYF,TGCAGTGCTAGAGATTCACGGTCAGCGGGGGCCCCCTACGAGCAGTACTTC
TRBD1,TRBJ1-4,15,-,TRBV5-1,CASSIGQGAAEKLFF,TGCGCCAGCAGCATCGGACAGGGGGCAGCAGAAAAACTGTTTTTT
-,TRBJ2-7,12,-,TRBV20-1,CSARAGEDEQYF,TGCAGTGCTAGAGCGGGAGAGGACGAGCAGTACTTC
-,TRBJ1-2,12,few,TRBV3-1,CASSQATHGYTF,TGTGCCAGCAGCCAAGCGACACATGGCTACACCTTC
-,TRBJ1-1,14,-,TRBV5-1,CASSPGDGNTEAFF,TGCGCCAGCAGCCCCGGGGACGGGAACACTGAAGCTTTCTTT
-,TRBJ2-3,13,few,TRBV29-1,CSVEIIGTDTQYF,TGCAGCGTTGAAATAATTGGGACAGATACGCAGTATTTT
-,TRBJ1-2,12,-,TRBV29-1,CSVLTGYYGYTF,TGCAGCGTCCTTACAGGTTACTATGGCTACACCTTC
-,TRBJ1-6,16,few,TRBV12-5,CASALVTGLSPSPLHF,TGTGCCAGTGCTTTGGTTACAGGCCTATCCCCTTCACCCCTCCACTTT
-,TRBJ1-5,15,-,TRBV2,CASSANRVGNQPQHF,TGTGCCAGCAGTGCCAACAGGGTTGGCAATCAGCCCCAGCATTTT